The 2 T cell receptor beta chains given below trace back to one sample, sequenced in a study of blood T cell repertoires in COVID-19. Sequenced by immunoSEQ multiplex PCR; TCRdb stores in-frame clones only, minus some. Of fewer than 200,000 clones listed, about four fifths are singletons. Sequences were obtained from peripheral blood. Receptors were obtained from a man aged 35 to 55 who had recovered from COVID-19.

CDR3 in DNA: TGTGCCAGCAGCTTGGGTCCGACAGGGAACACTGAAGCTTTCTTT. It translates to CASSLGPTGNTEAFF. The chain recombines TRBV5-5 with TRBJ1-1; possibly TRBD1 for D (6 bases). The CDR3 consists of 15 residues. V shed 0 bases and J shed 1 base, with 10 bases lying between them. The germline CDR1 and CDR2 sequences are SGHKS and YYEKEE (reference sequence).

The V gene is TRBV11-3, the J gene TRBJ2-3, with 7 bases fitting TRBD2. The CDR3 loop spans 16 amino acids. Germline loops: CDR1 SGHNT, CDR2 YENEEA. Trimming cost V 5 bases and J 4 bases; bases outside gene matches: 12. The CDR3 region is CASSAGPGGSSDTQYF. DNA of the CDR3: TGTGCCAGCAGCGCTGGCCCCGGCGGGAGCTCAGATACGCAGTATTTT.